The sequence of this T cell receptor beta chain was determined in a study of cytomegalovirus exposure and HLA in healthy donors. Study context: Drawn from HLA-typed donors, approximately 85 million unique TCRs were held in an early data release.

This PCR relied on a set of 60 Vbeta primers and 13 Jbeta primers. Clones were read by immunoSEQ multiplex PCR, and TCRdb kept only the in-frame ones, dropping some. The sample contains fewer than 150,000 clones, roughly four fifths of which appear only once. Points from the study as a whole: Most TCR sequences proved rare, with some public TCRs found in many donors.

The CDR3 covers 14 residues. Germline V gives CDR1 SGDLS, CDR2 YYNGEE. The V and J ends lost 3 bases and 4 bases, in that order; junction bases with no gene match: 6. Regarding this clone: Its antigen remains unknown.

The source material was PBMCs. This TCR was sampled from a man younger than 45 in good health and CMV-seronegative. The gene calls are TRBV9 and TRBJ1-2, with 7 bases fitting TRBD1. Here the CDR3 reads CASSELGTAYGYTF. CDR3 nucleotides: TGTGCCAGCAGCGAGTTAGGGACAGCCTATGGCTACACCTTC.